This T cell receptor (beta chain) was obtained from a study of blood T cell repertoires in COVID-19. Study-level background: From the United States, Italy and Spain came samples of acute and convalescent COVID-19. PBMCs, B-cell-depleted T cells, or T cells provided the cDNA or gDNA that made up the material.

In the source study's methods: Amplifying reference gene primers gave estimates of nucleated cell counts. Sequencing was performed with immunoSEQ multiplex PCR; in TCRdb, only in-frame clones are kept and a portion is missing. The V and J calls and clone size are taken from that table; D and trimming were inferred from the DNA. The sample shows about 320,000 clones, over 75% of them seen only once. Input material: peripheral blood. This TCR was recovered from a human donor in a cohort sampled during active COVID-19.

CDR3 sequence reads: CAWSLAGRDSGNTIYF. The CDR3 DNA is TGTGCCTGGAGTTTAGCCGGCAGGGACTCTGGAAACACCATATATTTT. This sequence joins TRBV30 and TRBJ1-3; D perhaps matches TRBD1 (5 bases). V gave up 2 bases and J gave up 0 bases, with 14 bases separating them. The CDR3 is 16 residues long. Germline assignment: CDR1 GTSNPN and CDR2 SVGIG (reference sequence).